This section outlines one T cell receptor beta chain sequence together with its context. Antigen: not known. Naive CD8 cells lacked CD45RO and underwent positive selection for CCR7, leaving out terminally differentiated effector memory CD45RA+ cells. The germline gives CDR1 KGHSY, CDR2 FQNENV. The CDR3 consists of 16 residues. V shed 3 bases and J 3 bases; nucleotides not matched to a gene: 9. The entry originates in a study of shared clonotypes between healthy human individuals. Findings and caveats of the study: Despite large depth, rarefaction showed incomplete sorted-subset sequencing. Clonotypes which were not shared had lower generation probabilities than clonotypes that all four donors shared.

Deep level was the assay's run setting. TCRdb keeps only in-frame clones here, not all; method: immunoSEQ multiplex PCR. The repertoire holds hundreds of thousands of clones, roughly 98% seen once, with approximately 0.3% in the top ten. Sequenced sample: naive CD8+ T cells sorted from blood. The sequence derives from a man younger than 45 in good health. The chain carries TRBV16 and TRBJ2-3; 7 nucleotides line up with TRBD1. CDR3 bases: TGTGCCAGCAGCCACCTCGCACAGGGGATGACAGATACGCAGTATTTT. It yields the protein CASSHLAQGMTDTQYF.